The 32 T cell receptor beta chains reported below all come from one sample, sequenced in a study of cytomegalovirus exposure and HLA in healthy donors. PCR was performed using 60 Vbeta and 13 Jbeta primers. Generated by immunoSEQ multiplex PCR, the TCRdb table keeps only in-frame clones and is missing some. The profile shows over 150,000 clones, 75% to 85% of them singletons. Sequencing input: PBMCs. All receptors derive from a woman between 45 and 60 years old in good health and CMV-seropositive.

The chain couples TRBV7-2 to TRBJ2-7; 10 bases align to TRBD2. The CDR3 loop spans 15 amino acids. V shed 4 bases and J 2 bases; nucleotides not matched to a gene: 5. In germline, CDR1 is SGHTA, CDR2 FQGNSA. CDR3 sequence: CASSSAGGPAYEQYF. The CDR3 DNA reads as TGTGCCAGCAGCTCAGCGGGGGGGCCCGCCTACGAGCAGTACTTC.

The rearrangement joins TRBV4-1 to TRBJ1-2; TRBD1 might be the D (6 bases). Germline CDR1 MGHRA, CDR2 YSYEKL. Trimming left V 4 bases short and J 4 bases short, with 16 bases between. CDR3 length equals 15 residues. The CDR3 nucleotides read TGCGCCAGCAGCCGCCCCAGGGGAGGGAGCTATGGCTACACCTTC. It specifies CASSRPRGGSYGYTF.

The rearrangement joins TRBV13 to TRBJ2-7; 8 bases match TRBD2. Germline V gene lookup returns CDR1 PRHDT and CDR2 FYEKMQ (reference sequence). The CDR3 runs 14 residues. V shed 3 bases, J shed 1 base, and the junction held 2 bases outside the gene matches. CDR3 coding DNA: TGTGCCAGCAGCTTTCGGGGGGGGTCCTACGAGCAGTACTTC. It encodes CASSFRGGSYEQYF. Full variable domain (rest looked up from reference TRBV13 and TRBJ2-7): AAGVIQSPRHLIKEKRETATLKCYPIPRHDTVYWYQQGPGQDPQFLISFYEKMQSDKGSIPDRFSAQQFSDYHSELNMSSLELGDSALYFCASSFRGGSYEQYFGPGTRLTVT.

CDR3 sequence reads: CASTSLSSYNSPLHF. The CDR3 DNA sequence: TGTGCCAGCACCTCCCTGAGCTCCTATAATTCACCCCTCCACTTT. The rearrangement uses TRBV27 and TRBJ1-6, with unresolved D. The CDR3 sequence is 15 residues long. Germline assignment: CDR1 MNHEY and CDR2 SMNVEV (reference sequence). V dropped 7 bases and J dropped 0 bases, with 10 bases sitting between them.

This clone was seen more than once but under ten times. The V call is TRBV6-5, the J call TRBJ2-2; 10 nucleotides match TRBD2. The CDR3 has 15 amino acids. V dropped 6 bases and J dropped 7; count of bases not matched to a gene: 8. From germline, CDR1 is MNHEY and CDR2 SVGAGI. The CDR3 nucleotides read TGTGCCAGCAGGAGCGGGGGGGGGATCAGCGGGGAGCTGTTTTTT. Encoded protein: CASRSGGGISGELFF.

This clone was counted only a few times. The chain carries TRBV25-1 and TRBJ1-1, with D possibly matching TRBD1 (5 bases). Per germline, CDR1 MGHDK and CDR2 SYGVNS. The CDR3 length is 11 residues. With 5 bases removed from V and 8 bases from J, the gap between germline ends came to 9 bases. For the CDR3, the DNA is TGTGCCAGCAGTCGGGCAGGGGAAGCTTTCTTT. It encodes CASSRAGEAFF. The whole variable domain, filled in from reference TRBV25-1 and TRBJ1-1, reads EADIYQTPRYLVIGTGKKITLECSQTMGHDKMYWYQQDPGMELHLIHYSYGVNSTEKGDLSSESTVSRIRTEHFPLTLESARPSHTSQYLCASSRAGEAFFGQGTRLTVV.

This sequence joins TRBV5-4 and TRBJ2-2; the D gene is possibly TRBD2 (6 bases). CDR3 length equals 17 residues. The germline gives CDR1 SGHNT, CDR2 YYREEE (reference sequence). With 4 bases removed from V and 6 bases from J, the gap between germline ends came to 22 bases. DNA of the CDR3: TGTGCCAGCAGCCTGGGACTTCTTAAGGGGTTGCCCGGGGAGCTGTTTTTT. This translates into CASSLGLLKGLPGELFF.

The genes are TRBV27 and TRBJ2-7; 7 bases are shared with TRBD1. After removal of 9 bases from V and 2 bases from J, the junction contained 13 bases not matched to a gene. The CDR3 totals 15 residues. The germline CDR1 and CDR2 sequences are MNHEY and SMNVEV (reference sequence). CDR3 sequence: CASYPVRGPTYEQYF. Written as DNA, the CDR3 is TGTGCCAGTTACCCTGTGAGGGGGCCCACCTACGAGCAGTACTTC.

The gene calls are TRBV4-2 and TRBJ1-6; 10 nucleotides line up with TRBD1. Looked up from germline, CDR1 is LGHNA and CDR2 is YNFKEQ. The CDR3 spans 16 residues. Unmatched junction bases numbered 7, after V lost 1 base and J lost 10 bases. Written as DNA, the CDR3 is TGTGCCAGCAGCCAAGTCCTGGGACAGGGGAACTCACCCCTCCACTTT. Its protein is CASSQVLGQGNSPLHF.

V gene TRBV5-4 combines with J gene TRBJ1-3; no definite D call. From germline, CDR1 is SGHNT and CDR2 YYREEE (reference sequence). This CDR3 has 15 residues. Trimming stripped 1 base from V and 0 bases from J, with 8 bases between. The CDR3 DNA reads TGTGCCAGCAGCTTGTATAGAAACTCTGGAAACACCATATATTTT. Residues: CASSLYRNSGNTIYF. Drawing the rest from reference TRBV5-4 and TRBJ1-3, the complete variable domain is ETGVTQSPTHLIKTRGQQVTLRCSSQSGHNTVSWYQQALGQGPQFIFQYYREEENGRGNFPPRFSGLQFPNYSSELNVNALELDDSALYLCASSLYRNSGNTIYFGEGSWLTVV.

The rearrangement links TRBV7-8 to TRBJ2-1; 8 bases are a match to TRBD2. Germline V gene lookup returns CDR1 SGHVS and CDR2 FQNEAQ. The CDR3 sequence is 15 residues long. J gave up 9 bases and V 4 bases, and 11 bases lay outside the gene matches. The CDR3 DNA follows: TGTGCCAGCAGCTACGGGGGGGGGCCAGAGAGTGAGCAGTTCTTC. Translated, it gives CASSYGGGPESEQFF.

This chain connects TRBV5-4 to TRBJ2-3, with D possibly matching TRBD2 (5 bases). V was pared by 0 bases and J by 0 bases, with 11 bases between. From germline, CDR1 is SGHNT and CDR2 YYREEE (reference sequence). The CDR3 has 16 residues. In nucleotides, the CDR3 is TGTGCCAGCAGCTTGGCCGTAGCGCCTAGCACAGATACGCAGTATTTT. Encoded protein: CASSLAVAPSTDTQYF.

J is TRBJ2-4 and V is TRBV5-1; the match to TRBD2 covers 7 bases. The germline gives CDR1 SGHRS, CDR2 YFSETQ. This CDR3 region has 14 residues. The V gene end was trimmed by 6 bases and the J gene end by 6 bases; junction bases not matched to a gene: 9. Here the CDR3 reads CASKDGSSGNIQYF. CDR3 in DNA: TGCGCCAGCAAAGACGGCTCTAGCGGAAACATTCAGTACTTC.

The chain has TRBV19 and TRBJ1-2; D may be TRBD1 (6 bases). The CDR3 loop spans 16 amino acids. V gave up 8 bases and J gave up 2 bases, with 21 bases separating them. Looked up from germline, CDR1 is LNHDA and CDR2 is SQIVND (reference sequence). In DNA form, the CDR3 reads TGTGCCAGTGGCCGGTCCAGGGGCGCTGGGAACTATGGCTACACCTTC. It translates to CASGRSRGAGNYGYTF.

V usage is TRBV5-6 and J usage is TRBJ2-7; D remains ambiguous. This CDR3 region has 14 residues. Germline CDR1 SGHDT, CDR2 YYEEEE. V lost 0 bases to trimming and J lost 0 bases, with 7 bases between them. In DNA, the CDR3 is TGTGCCAGCAGCTTGGTCTCGAGCTCCTACGAGCAGTACTTC. It translates to CASSLVSSSYEQYF.

This clone has just one count. The chain recombines TRBV2 with TRBJ2-6, with D possibly being TRBD1 (5 bases). Germline V gives CDR1 SNHLY, CDR2 FYNNEI. CDR3 length equals 14 residues. Trimming took off 5 bases at V and 4 bases at J, with 9 bases between the two ends. CDR3 sequence (DNA): TGTGCCAGCAGTAGACAGACCGGGGCCAACGTCCTGACTTTC. This sequence encodes CASSRQTGANVLTF. Filled out from reference TRBV2 and TRBJ2-6, the complete variable domain reads EPEVTQTPSHQVTQMGQEVILRCVPISNHLYFYWYRQILGQKVEFLVSFYNNEISEKSEIFDDQFSVERPDGSNFTLKIRSTKLEDSAMYFCASSRQTGANVLTFGAGSRLTVL.

This clone has a handful of counts. This sequence joins TRBV7-2 and TRBJ2-1; 9 positions agree with TRBD1. The CDR3 consists of 17 residues. With V trimmed by 5 bases and J by 2 bases, 10 bases remained unmatched. Per the germline V gene, CDR1 is SGHTA and CDR2 is FQGNSA. CDR3 residues: CASSRRTGASPYNEQFF. The CDR3 nucleotides are TGTGCCAGCAGCCGAAGGACAGGGGCCTCCCCCTACAATGAGCAGTTCTTC. Variable domain in full (rest from reference TRBV7-2 and TRBJ2-1): GAGVSQSPSNKVTEKGKDVELRCDPISGHTALYWYRQSLGQGLEFLIYFQGNSAPDKSGLPSDRFSAERTGGSVSTLTIQRTQQEDSAVYLCASSRRTGASPYNEQFFGPGTRLTVL.

The chain recombines TRBV6-1 with TRBJ2-7; 8 bases are shared with TRBD1. In germline, CDR1 is MNHNS, CDR2 SASEGT. The J segment lost 9 bases and the V segment lost 1 base, leaving 17 bases of the junction unmatched. CDR3 size: 17 residues. CDR3 nucleotide sequence: TGTGCCAGCAGTGAAGAATGGCATTATGACAGGGGAAAAGGGCAGTACTTC. Translation: CASSEEWHYDRGKGQYF.

This chain links TRBV2 with TRBJ2-3; 8 bases are a match to TRBD1. This CDR3 is 15 amino acids long. V shed 7 bases and J 5 bases; nucleotides not matched to a gene: 11. Germline CDR1 SNHLY, CDR2 FYNNEI. CDR3 sequence: CASIVGRGPVDTQYF. CDR3 in DNA: TGTGCCAGCATAGTTGGCAGGGGGCCGGTAGATACGCAGTATTTT.

This clone has a single count. This chain uses TRBV5-1 with TRBJ2-7; 11 bases map to TRBD1. CDR3 length equals 16 residues. V was pared by 6 bases and J by 7 bases, with 15 bases of the junction left unmatched. Looked up from germline, CDR1 is SGHRS and CDR2 is YFSETQ. The chain's CDR3 is CASNSYSGTGGKEQYF. The CDR3 DNA reads as TGCGCCAGCAACTCATATTCCGGGACAGGGGGAAAGGAGCAGTACTTC. Full variable domain (remainder filled in from reference TRBV5-1 and TRBJ2-7): KAGVTQTPRYLIKTRGQQVTLSCSPISGHRSVSWYQQTPGQGLQFLFEYFSETQRNKGNFPGRFSGRQFSNSRSEMNVSTLELGDSALYLCASNSYSGTGGKEQYFGPGTRLTVT.

This chain uses TRBV10-3 with TRBJ2-2; 7 bases line up with TRBD1. Trimming removed 2 bases from V and 4 bases from J; junction bases left unmatched: 7. The germline CDR1 and CDR2 sequences are ENHRY and SYGVKD. There are 16 residues in the CDR3. CDR3 sequence reads: CAISEPTGIGTGELFF. The CDR3 DNA sequence: TGTGCCATCAGTGAGCCGACAGGGATTGGCACCGGGGAGCTGTTTTTT.

J is TRBJ1-2 and V is TRBV10-3, with 11 bases identical to TRBD1. Germline trimming cut 7 bases from V and 8 bases from J; bases unmatched to any gene: 9. The germline V gene has CDR1 ENHRY and CDR2 SYGVKD. This CDR3 is built from 14 residues. DNA of the CDR3: TGTGCCATCACCCCGGACAGGGGGCAGGTCGGCTACACCTTC. Translating it yields CAITPDRGQVGYTF.

The chain carries TRBV29-1 and TRBJ2-1, with 8 bases that match TRBD1. V dropped 4 bases and J dropped 9; count of bases not matched to a gene: 11. The CDR3 covers 14 residues. Germline CDR1 and CDR2: SQVTM and ANQGSEA. CDR3 loop: CSVVPPQQGGEQFF. The CDR3 DNA follows: TGCAGCGTTGTGCCCCCACAACAGGGGGGTGAGCAGTTCTTC.

The CDR3 reads CASSSRDRGRVANYGYTF. The DNA for the CDR3 is TGTGCCAGCAGTTCCCGGGACAGGGGGCGTGTCGCTAACTATGGCTACACCTTC. The genes are TRBV27 and TRBJ1-2, with 12 bases matching TRBD1. There are 18 residues in the CDR3. Germline CDR1 MNHEY, CDR2 SMNVEV (reference sequence). The ends lost 4 bases at V and 0 bases at J; junction bases unmatched: 9.

This clone was seen a single time. This chain links TRBV10-3 with TRBJ2-3, with 11 bases aligning to TRBD2. The CDR3 covers 18 residues. Germline V gene lookup returns CDR1 ENHRY and CDR2 SYGVKD. The J segment lost 4 bases and the V segment lost 6 bases, leaving 15 bases of the junction unmatched. CDR3: CAISRLAGGRGSADTQYF. The CDR3 nucleotides read TGTGCCATCAGCCGTCTAGCGGGGGGCAGGGGGTCGGCAGATACGCAGTATTTT.

The CDR3 loop reads CASSSAQGLGYEQYF. The DNA for the CDR3 is TGCGCCAGCAGCTCCGCACAGGGTTTAGGCTACGAGCAGTACTTC. The genes are TRBV5-1 and TRBJ2-7, with TRBD1 as a possible D gene (6 bases). Germline-derived CDR1 and CDR2 are SGHRS and YFSETQ. CDR3 length: 15 residues. With 3 bases removed from V and 3 bases from J, the gap between germline ends came to 16 bases.

J is TRBJ2-7 and V is TRBV11-2; D might be TRBD2 (6 bases). Germline CDR1 and CDR2: SGHAT and FQNNGV. The V end was cut by 4 bases, the J end by 4 bases, with 17 bases between. The CDR3 contains 15 residues. CDR3 coding DNA: TGTGCCAGCAGCTCCTCGCGGACCCTAGCGTACGAGCAGTACTTC. As protein: CASSSSRTLAYEQYF.

The rearrangement joins TRBV12-5 to TRBJ2-3; 10 nucleotides line up with TRBD2. CDR1 is LGHNT, CDR2 FRNRAP, per germline. Trimming took 2 bases from V and 4 from J; bases not matched to a gene: 6. This CDR3 is built from 16 residues. The CDR3 is CASGLPSGGGADTQYF. The DNA for the CDR3 is TGTGCTAGTGGTTTGCCGAGCGGGGGGGGCGCAGATACGCAGTATTTT.

The rearrangement uses TRBV5-4 and TRBJ2-1; maybe TRBD1 (6 bases). The V and J ends lost 5 bases and 5 bases respectively, with 17 bases between them. The CDR3 consists of 15 residues. The germline V gene encodes CDR1 SGHNT and CDR2 YYREEE (reference sequence). The CDR3, as DNA: TGTGCCAGCAGACTTCAAACAGGGAGCGACAATGAGCAGTTCTTC. It codes for CASRLQTGSDNEQFF.

This clone was picked up a small number of times. V gene TRBV23-1 combines with J gene TRBJ2-2; weak D call: TRBD1 (5 bases). TRBV23-1 falls under the ORF class, with uncertain function. The CDR3 spans 22 residues. V dropped 6 bases and J dropped 5 bases, with 37 bases sitting between them. The DNA of the CDR3 is TGCGCCAGCAGCTCTTGGACAAACCCGACCTCAGTTTGGGAAAATGGAACCGGGGAGCTGTTTTTT. The encoded protein is CASSSWTNPTSVWENGTGELFF.

The chain recombines TRBV5-1 with TRBJ1-4; 8 bases align to TRBD1. The CDR3 loop spans 17 amino acids. Looked up from germline, CDR1 is SGHRS and CDR2 is YFSETQ. V lost 0 bases to trimming and J lost 3 bases; unmatched junction nucleotides: 7. The CDR3 reads CASSLVTGGNSNEKLFF. CDR3 DNA: TGCGCCAGCAGCTTGGTCACAGGGGGGAATTCTAATGAAAAACTGTTTTTT.

The chain combines TRBV6-1 with TRBJ2-1, with 8 positions matching TRBD1. Germline values: CDR1 MNHNS, CDR2 SASEGT. With V trimmed by 1 base and J by 8 bases, 4 bases remained unmatched. The CDR3 is made up of 14 amino acids. CDR3 bases: TGTGCCAGCAGTGAAGAAACAGGGGGGTATGAGCAGTTCTTC. It yields the protein CASSEETGGYEQFF.